This TCR beta chain emerged from a study of CD8+ T cells in alopecia areata. Study-level points and caveats: Normal skin's resident alphabeta T cells are sequenced alongside lesional scalp T cells. Lesional scalp displayed greater clonality than normal scalp, most notably in alopecia totalis/universalis.

The CDR3 loop spans 14 amino acids. With 3 bases removed from V and 3 bases from J, the gap between germline ends came to 6 bases. In germline, CDR1 is ENHRY, CDR2 SYGVKD. RNA, once extracted, was reverse transcribed into cDNA for use as the sequencing template. Profiling relied on immunoSEQ multiplex PCR, and the TCRdb table lists in-frame clones only, not all of them. The sample has around 8,400 clones; 65% to 80% are singletons. This clone was detected only a few times. Its antigen remains unidentified. About five patients' CD4+ populations were sorted into CD25+CD127- cells. Alopecia areata patients gave lesional scalp punch biopsies and peripheral blood samples. The researchers isolated CD4+ and CD8+ T cells from PBMCs by sorting.

The V call is TRBV10-3, the J call TRBJ2-6, with a possible D match to TRBD1 (6 bases). The origin of this receptor is a human donor with alopecia areata. Source material: CD4+ Tregs sorted from blood. The CDR3 protein is CAISDRGGANVLTF. For the CDR3, the DNA is TGTGCCATCAGTGACAGGGGTGGGGCCAACGTCCTGACTTTC.